A selection of T cell receptor beta chains follows, all from one sample in a study of cytomegalovirus exposure and HLA in healthy donors. Here immunoSEQ multiplex PCR was the method, and the copy in TCRdb shows in-frame clones only, minus some. The sample lists hundreds of thousands of clones, roughly 84% occurring once. The sequenced sample consisted of PBMCs. Receptors were obtained from a man aged 18 to 30 in good health and CMV-seropositive. The CDR3 runs from the conserved cysteine through the conserved F or W. Each record gives: V gene, J gene, clone size, D gene, CDR3 DNA, CDR3 protein. A D gene is named only where the DNA matches it firmly. A clone size is listed for some rows: how often the clone was seen (once, few, many), or a class if it is expanded.

TRBV6-5	TRBJ1-2	-	-	TGTGCCAGCAGTCAACCAGACAAGCACACCTTC	CASSQPDKHTF
TRBV29-1	TRBJ1-2	-	TRBD1	TGCAGCGCCGAGTTATGGGACAGTAGATATGGCTACACCTTC	CSAELWDSRYGYTF
TRBV29-1	TRBJ1-1	-	TRBD1	TGCAGCGTTATGGGACAGGGTTTCACTGAAGCTTTCTTT	CSVMGQGFTEAFF
TRBV18	TRBJ2-7	-	-	TGTGCCAGCTCACCACTTGAAAAAACACCGGGGGAGCAGTACTTC	CASSPLEKTPGEQYF
TRBV15	TRBJ2-3	-	-	TGTGTCACCAGCAGAGATCGGATTAGCACAGATACGCAGTATTTT	CVTSRDRISTDTQYF
TRBV19	TRBJ2-7	-	-	TGTGCCAGTAGTGTCCGGGACGGAGGCTACGAGCAGTACTTC	CASSVRDGGYEQYF
TRBV5-8	TRBJ1-3	-	-	TGTGCCAGCAGCTATGACGCGGCTGGAAACACCATATATTTT	CASSYDAAGNTIYF
TRBV13	TRBJ1-1	few	TRBD1	TGTGCCAGCAGCTTAGGGTATCGGGGACAGGGTGCTTTCTTT	CASSLGYRGQGAFF
TRBV28	TRBJ2-5	-	-	TGTGCCAGCAGTTTGGGGGCTGGGACCCAGTACTTC	CASSLGAGTQYF
TRBV30	TRBJ2-3	-	TRBD2	TGTGCCTGGAGTTCCGAGGGCGGGAGGGTACTGGGCACAGATACGCAGTATTTT	CAWSSEGGRVLGTDTQYF